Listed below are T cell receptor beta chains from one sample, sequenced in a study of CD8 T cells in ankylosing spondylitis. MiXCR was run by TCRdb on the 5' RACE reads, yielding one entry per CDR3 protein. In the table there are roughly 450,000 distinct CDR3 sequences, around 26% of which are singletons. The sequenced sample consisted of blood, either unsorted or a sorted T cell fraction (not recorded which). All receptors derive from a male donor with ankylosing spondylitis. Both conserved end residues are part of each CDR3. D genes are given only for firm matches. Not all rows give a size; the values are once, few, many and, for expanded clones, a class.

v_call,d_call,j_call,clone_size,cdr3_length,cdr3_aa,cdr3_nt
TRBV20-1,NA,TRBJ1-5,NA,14,CSASRSYSNQPQHF,TGCAGTGCTAGTCGTAGCTATAGCAATCAGCCCCAGCATTTT
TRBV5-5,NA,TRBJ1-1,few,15,CASSLEASVYTEAFF,TGTGCCAGCAGCTTGGAGGCATCGGTTTACACTGAAGCTTTCTTT
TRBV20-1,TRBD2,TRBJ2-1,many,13,CSAGTSGRGEQFF,TGCAGCGCCGGGACTAGCGGGAGAGGAGAGCAGTTCTTC
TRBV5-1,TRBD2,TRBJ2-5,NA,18,CASSLVLAGVGYQETQYF,TGCGCCAGCAGCTTGGTACTAGCGGGAGTGGGATACCAAGAGACCCAGTACTTC
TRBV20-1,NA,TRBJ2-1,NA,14,CSASRAASYNEQFF,TGCAGTGCTAGTAGGGCAGCCTCCTACAATGAGCAGTTCTTC
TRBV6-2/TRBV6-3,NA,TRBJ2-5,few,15,CASSYVGQGGETQYF,TGTGCCAGCAGTTACGTCGGACAGGGAGGGGAGACCCAGTACTTC
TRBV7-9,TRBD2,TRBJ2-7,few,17,CASSLASGLAAYYEQYF,TGTGCCAGCAGCTTAGCGTCAGGACTAGCGGCCTACTACGAGCAGTACTTC
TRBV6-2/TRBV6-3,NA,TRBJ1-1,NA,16,CASTPRGQSVNTEAFF,TGTGCCAGCACACCCAGAGGCCAGTCGGTGAACACTGAAGCTTTCTTT
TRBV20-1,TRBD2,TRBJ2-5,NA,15,CSATRRLARMETQYF,TGCAGTGCTACGAGAAGACTAGCGAGGATGGAGACCCAGTACTTC
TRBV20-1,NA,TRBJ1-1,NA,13,CSARPDGPHVAFF,TGCAGTGCTAGACCCGACGGCCCTCACGTAGCTTTCTTT
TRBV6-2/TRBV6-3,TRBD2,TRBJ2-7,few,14,CASTEQAGTYEQYF,TGTGCCAGCACCGAACAAGCGGGAACCTACGAGCAGTACTTC
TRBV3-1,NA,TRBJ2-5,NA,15,CASSLRLTGKETQYF,TGTGCCAGCAGCCTTAGACTAACGGGAAAAGAGACCCAGTACTTC
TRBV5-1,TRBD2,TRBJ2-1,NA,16,CASSVPSGRSYNEQFF,TGCGCCAGCAGCGTCCCTAGCGGGAGATCCTACAATGAGCAGTTCTTC
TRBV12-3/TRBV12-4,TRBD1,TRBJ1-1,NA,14,CASITGAGNTEAFF,TGTGCCAGCATAACAGGGGCGGGGAACACTGAAGCTTTCTTT
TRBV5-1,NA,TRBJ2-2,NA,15,CASSLIADNTGELFF,TGCGCCAGCAGCTTGATAGCGGATAACACCGGGGAGCTGTTTTTT
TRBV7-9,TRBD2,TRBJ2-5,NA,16,CASSHGLAGREETQYF,TGTGCCAGCAGCCACGGACTAGCGGGAAGGGAGGAGACCCAGTACTTC
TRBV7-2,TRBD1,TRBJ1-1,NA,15,CASSLQGVRGTEAFF,TGTGCCAGCAGCCTACAGGGGGTCCGTGGCACTGAAGCTTTCTTT
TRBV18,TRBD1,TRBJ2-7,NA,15,CASSPSRDRGVEQYF,TGTGCCAGCTCACCAAGTCGGGACAGGGGTGTCGAGCAGTACTTC
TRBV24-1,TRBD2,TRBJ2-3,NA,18,CATSDPTGALAGRDTQYF,TGTGCCACCAGTGATCCCACCGGGGCTCTAGCGGGAAGAGATACGCAGTATTTT
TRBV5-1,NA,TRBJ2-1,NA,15,CASSLGAGSFNEQFF,TGCGCCAGCAGCTTGGGAGCGGGCTCGTTCAATGAGCAGTTCTTC
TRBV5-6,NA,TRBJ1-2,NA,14,CASSSTGANYGYTF,TGTGCCAGCAGCTCCACTGGGGCTAACTATGGCTACACCTTC
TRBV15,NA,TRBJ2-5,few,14,CATSRDPTPETQYF,TGTGCCACCAGCAGAGATCCCACCCCAGAGACCCAGTACTTC
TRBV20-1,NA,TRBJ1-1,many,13,CSASGGLNTEAFF,TGCAGTGCTAGTGGAGGACTGAACACTGAAGCTTTCTTT
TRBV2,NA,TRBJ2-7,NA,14,CASSEIRGIYEQYF,TGTGCCAGCAGTGAAATACGCGGGATCTACGAGCAGTACTTC
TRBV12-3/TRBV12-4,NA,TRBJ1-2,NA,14,CASSFAVANYGYTF,TGTGCCAGCAGTTTCGCCGTCGCTAACTATGGCTACACCTTC
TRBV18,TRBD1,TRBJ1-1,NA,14,CASSPRQGATEAFF,TGTGCCAGCTCCCCACGTCAGGGGGCAACTGAAGCTTTCTTT
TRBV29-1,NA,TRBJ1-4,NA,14,CSVVGPGGGEKLFF,TGCAGCGTTGTAGGTCCAGGCGGGGGTGAAAAACTGTTTTTT
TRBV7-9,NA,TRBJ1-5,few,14,CASSVEGGTQPQHF,TGTGCCAGCAGCGTAGAGGGGGGAACTCAGCCCCAGCATTTT
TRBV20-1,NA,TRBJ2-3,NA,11,CSAMPRDTQYF,TGCAGTGCTATGCCTAGGGATACGCAGTATTTT
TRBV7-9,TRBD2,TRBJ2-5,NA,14,CASSVPGLQETQYF,TGTGCCAGCAGCGTCCCGGGACTACAAGAGACCCAGTACTTC
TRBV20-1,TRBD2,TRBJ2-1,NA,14,CSARDSGSRNEQFF,TGCAGTGCTAGAGATAGCGGGAGTCGGAATGAGCAGTTCTTC
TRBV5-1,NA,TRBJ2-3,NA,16,CASSLPRGLGTDTQYF,TGCGCCAGCAGCTTGCCACGAGGACTTGGCACAGATACGCAGTATTTT
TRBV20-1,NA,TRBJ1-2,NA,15,CSAGAFRTDDYGYTF,TGCAGTGCTGGAGCCTTCAGGACGGATGACTATGGCTACACCTTC
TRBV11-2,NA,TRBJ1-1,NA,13,CASSLERVTEAFF,TGTGCCAGCAGCTTAGAAAGGGTAACCGAAGCTTTCTTT
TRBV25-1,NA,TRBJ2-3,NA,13,CASSPRSDFKQYF,TGTGCCAGCAGCCCCAGAAGCGATTTTAAGCAGTATTTT
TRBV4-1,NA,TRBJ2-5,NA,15,CASSRLGTLQETQYF,TGCGCCAGCAGCCGACTCGGGACGCTCCAAGAGACCCAGTACTTC
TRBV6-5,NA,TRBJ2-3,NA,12,CASSPWGDTQYF,TGTGCCAGCAGTCCGTGGGGAGATACGCAGTATTTT
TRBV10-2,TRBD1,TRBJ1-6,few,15,CASTPVTGGNSPLHF,TGCGCCAGCACCCCAGTGACAGGGGGGAATTCACCCCTCCACTTT
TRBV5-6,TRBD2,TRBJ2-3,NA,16,CASSRRTSGFTDTQYF,TGTGCCAGCAGCCGAAGGACTAGCGGATTCACAGATACGCAGTATTTT
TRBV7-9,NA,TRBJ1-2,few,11,CASSSATPYTF,TGTGCCAGCAGCTCGGCAACACCCTACACCTTC
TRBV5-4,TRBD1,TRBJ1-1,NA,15,CASSFYRGHLTEAFF,TGTGCCAGCAGCTTTTACAGGGGACATTTAACTGAAGCTTTCTTT
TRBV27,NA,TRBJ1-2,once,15,CASSRLGGDQKGYTF,TGTGCCAGCAGTCGACTTGGGGGGGACCAGAAAGGCTACACCTTC
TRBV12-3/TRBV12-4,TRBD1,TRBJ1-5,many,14,CASSPRGRGQPQHF,TGTGCCAGCAGTCCCAGGGGGCGGGGTCAGCCCCAGCATTTT
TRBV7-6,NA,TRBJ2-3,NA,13,CATKLRGTDTQYF,TGTGCCACCAAGCTAAGGGGCACAGATACGCAGTATTTT
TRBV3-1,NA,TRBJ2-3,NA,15,CASSQETHGGHTQYF,TGTGCCAGCAGCCAAGAGACCCACGGCGGACATACGCAGTATTTT
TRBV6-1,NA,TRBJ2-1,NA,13,CASTPPGANEQFF,TGTGCCAGCACACCCCCAGGGGCGAATGAGCAGTTCTTC
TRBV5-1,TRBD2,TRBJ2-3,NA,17,CASSLAPTSGNPDTQYF,TGCGCCAGCAGCTTGGCCCCCACTAGCGGGAACCCAGATACGCAGTATTTT
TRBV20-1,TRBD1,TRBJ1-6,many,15,CSARDQGGGNSPLHF,TGCAGTGCTAGAGATCAAGGAGGGGGCAATTCACCCCTCCACTTT
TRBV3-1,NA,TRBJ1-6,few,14,CASSQSQGRTPLHF,TGTGCCAGCAGCCAGAGCCAGGGAAGAACACCCCTCCACTTT
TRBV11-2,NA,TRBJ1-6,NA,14,CASSPGHHNSPLHF,TGTGCCAGCAGCCCCGGACACCATAATTCACCCCTCCACTTT
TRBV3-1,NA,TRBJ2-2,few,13,CASSHASPGELFF,TGTGCCAGCAGCCACGCTAGCCCCGGGGAGCTGTTTTTT
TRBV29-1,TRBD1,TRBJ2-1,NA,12,CSVTGTGSWLFF,TGCAGCGTCACCGGGACAGGGAGTTGGCTGTTCTTC
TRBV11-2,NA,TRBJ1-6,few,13,CASSAGQTTPLHF,TGTGCCAGCAGCGCCGGACAGACGACACCCCTCCACTTT
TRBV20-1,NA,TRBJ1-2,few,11,CSARLQAGYTF,TGCAGTGCCCGTCTACAAGCTGGCTACACCTTC
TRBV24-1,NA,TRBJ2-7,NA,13,CATSGAPLDEQYF,TGTGCCACCAGTGGGGCGCCTCTGGACGAGCAGTACTTC